The T cell receptor beta chain under discussion was sequenced for a study of beta chain features in type 1 diabetes. Study outcomes and limitations: Moderately but significantly shorter TCRB CDR3s were found in Type 1 diabetes patients in all four CD4+ subsets.

cDNA synthesis used the whole RNA isolate, giving expressed TCRB sequences. The average read count of naive, central memory and regulatory T cell samples was approximately 3.9 million. Sequenced by immunoSEQ multiplex PCR; TCRdb stores in-frame clones only, minus some. The sample yields 150,000 to 180,000 clones, about 9.3% seen once. The CDR3 sequence is 15 residues long. Germline CDR1 is GTSNPN and CDR2 is SVGIG (reference sequence). The V and J ends lost 4 bases and 0 bases, in that order; junction bases with no gene match: 7. Points on this clone: What it binds is not known.

What was sequenced was central memory CD4+ T cells from blood. The rearrangement joins TRBV30 to TRBJ2-3, with 7 bases fitting TRBD1. This TCR derives from a man aged 25-45 years with type 1 diabetes. The CDR3 sequence: CAWTKGGRSTDTQYF. The DNA of the CDR3 is TGTGCCTGGACTAAAGGGGGCAGGAGCACAGATACGCAGTATTTT. The full variable domain, completed using reference TRBV30 and TRBJ2-3, is SQTIHQWPATLVQPVGSPLSLECTVEGTSNPNLYWYRQAAGRGLQLLFYSVGIGQISSEVPQNLSASRPQDRQFILSSKKLLLSDSGFYLCAWTKGGRSTDTQYFGPGTRLTVL.